The 25 T cell receptor beta chains below come from one sample, sequenced in a study of T cells after yellow fever vaccination. TCRdb re-called the 5' RACE reads through MiXCR, storing one row per CDR3 protein. In the table there are about 240,000 distinct CDR3 sequences, 6.9% of which are singletons. This specimen consisted of CD4+ T cells sorted from PBMCs, obtained 15 days after the yellow fever booster vaccination. Receptors were obtained from a man younger than 45 who received the YFV17D yellow fever vaccine.

This clonotype was counted between two and nine times. The chain uses TRBV4-3 and TRBJ1-2; no firm D call. Trimming removed 0 bases from V and 4 bases from J, with 15 bases in between. CDR3 length equals 16 residues. Germline values: CDR1 LGHNA, CDR2 YSLEER. DNA of the CDR3: TGCGCCAGCAGCCAAGATATTAAGGGAGACCTCTATGGCTACACCTTC. Its translation: CASSQDIKGDLYGYTF.

This clonotype occurred a few times. The chain recombines TRBV7-9 with TRBJ2-7; D is uncertain. The V and J ends lost 4 bases and 2 bases respectively, with 9 bases between them. The germline V gene encodes CDR1 SEHNR and CDR2 FQNEAQ (reference sequence). This CDR3 is 13 amino acids long. Written as DNA, the CDR3 is TGTGCCAGCAGCTGGGGATCGGCCTACGAGCAGTACTTC. It specifies CASSWGSAYEQYF.

The table lists this clonotype with a few counts. The chain employs TRBV20-1 and TRBJ1-1, with D perhaps TRBD1 (5 bases). CDR3 length: 12 amino acids. V was pared by 5 bases and J by 3 bases, with 10 bases between. CDR1 is DFQATT, CDR2 SNEGSKA, per germline (reference sequence). The CDR3 DNA reads TGCAGTGCTTCGGGGCAATACACTGAAGCTTTCTTT. Residues: CSASGQYTEAFF.

This clonotype was counted many times. The chain recombines TRBV28 with TRBJ2-2; D may match TRBD1 or TRBD2 (6 bases each). Trimming stripped 6 bases from V and 6 bases from J, with 20 bases between. The CDR3 extends over 16 amino acids. Germline V gives CDR1 MDHEN, CDR2 SYDVKM. CDR3 bases: TGTGCCAGCAGGGGGCCGGGACGGAGGGGGTCCGGGGAGCTGTTTTTT. It is translated as CASRGPGRRGSGELFF.

On this clonotype itself: This may be a read error: a much more frequent sequence differs by one nucleotide. The V gene is TRBV11-2, the J gene TRBJ2-2, with TRBD2 as a possible D gene (5 bases). The germline V gene encodes CDR1 SGHAT and CDR2 FQNNGV. CDR3 length equals 13 residues. In DNA form, the CDR3 reads TGTGCCAGCAACTTACAGAACACCGGGGAGCTGTTATTT. Encoded protein: CASNLQNTGELLF.

A few counts support this clonotype. The chain joins TRBV10-2 to TRBJ2-7, with 9 bases fitting TRBD1. V shed 7 bases and J 2 bases; nucleotides not matched to a gene: 6. Germline V gene data show CDR1 as WSHSY and CDR2 as SAAADI. This CDR3 contains 14 residues. Here the CDR3 reads CASKPGQGPYEQYF. In DNA form, the CDR3 reads TGCGCCAGCAAACCGGGACAGGGCCCCTACGAGCAGTACTTC.

This clonotype appeared many times. The genes are TRBV12-3 or TRBV12-4 and TRBJ2-4; 8 bases align to TRBD2. Trimming at V came to 5 bases and at J to 6 bases, leaving 3 bases not matched to a gene. The CDR3 covers 13 residues. CDR3 in amino acids: CASSPSGRNIQYF. The CDR3 DNA reads as TGTGCCAGCAGTCCCAGCGGGAGAAACATTCAGTACTTC.

This chain connects TRBV20-1 to TRBJ2-1, with D maybe TRBD1 (5 bases). V dropped 4 bases and J dropped 6 bases, with 19 bases sitting between them. CDR1 DFQATT and CDR2 SNEGSKA come from the germline V gene (reference sequence). The CDR3 has 15 amino acids. CDR3 sequence (DNA): TGCAGTGCTAACCCGGGTGGGGCTGCAGTCAATGAGCAGTTCTTC. It is translated as CSANPGGAAVNEQFF.

This clonotype appeared many times. This chain uses TRBV29-1 with TRBJ2-6; 7 bases align to TRBD1. The germline V gene has CDR1 SQVTM and CDR2 ANQGSEA. The CDR3 totals 13 residues. J lost 4 bases, V lost 7 bases, and 4 bases had no gene match. This CDR3 is CSARGQGANVLTF. The CDR3 DNA reads as TGCAGCGCTAGGGGGCAGGGGGCCAACGTCCTGACTTTC.

The gene calls are TRBV19 and TRBJ2-2; TRBD1 matches at 10 bases. Unmatched junction bases numbered 8, after V lost 6 bases and J lost 7 bases. Germline CDR1 and CDR2: LNHDA and SQIVND (reference sequence). CDR3 length: 15 residues. DNA of the CDR3: TGTGCCAGTAGAGCCCGACAGGGGGCTTTCGGGGAGCTGTTTTTT. Translated, it gives CASRARQGAFGELFF. Complete variable domain (other parts from reference TRBV19 and TRBJ2-2): DGGITQSPKYLFRKEGQNVTLSCEQNLNHDAMYWYRQDPGQGLRLIYYSQIVNDFQKGDIAEGYSVSREKKESFPLTVTSAQKNPTAFYLCASRARQGAFGELFFGEGSRLTVL.

The table lists this clonotype with a few counts. This chain connects TRBV7-2 to TRBJ2-7; no reliable D call. The germline CDR1 and CDR2 sequences are SGHTA and FQGNSA. The CDR3 runs to 13 residues. Trimming took off 1 base at V and 2 bases at J, with 6 bases between the two ends. The chain's CDR3 is CASSLVQTYEQYF. DNA for the CDR3: TGTGCCAGCAGCTTAGTACAAACCTACGAGCAGTACTTC.

There are a few counts of this clonotype. The rearrangement links TRBV19 to TRBJ2-7; no clear D gene. Germline-derived CDR1 and CDR2 are LNHDA and SQIVND (reference sequence). The length of the CDR3 is 17 residues. The V gene lost 6 bases and the J gene lost 4 bases, with 25 bases spanning the gap. CDR3 sequence reads: CASSRTITLVASYEQYF. The CDR3 region has the DNA TGTGCCAGTAGCCGGACCATCACCCTCGTGGCTTCTTACGAGCAGTACTTC.

Ten or more counts support this clonotype. The DNA for the CDR3 is TGTGCCACACGTGGGGAGTCCTACAATGAGCAGTTCTTC. Translated, it gives CATRGESYNEQFF. V usage is TRBV10-3 and J usage is TRBJ2-1; D is possibly TRBD2 (5 bases). There are 13 residues in the CDR3. Germline-derived CDR1 and CDR2 are ENHRY and SYGVKD. V was cut by 10 bases and J by 1 base, with 11 bases left in between.

This clonotype was observed a few times. The chain uses TRBV12-3 or TRBV12-4 and TRBJ2-7; 8 bases map to TRBD2. V gave up 6 bases and J gave up 5 bases; unmatched junction bases: 12. CDR3 length: 15 residues. The CDR3 nucleotides are TGTGCCAGCAGGACCGAGGGACTAGTAGAAAACGAGCAGTACTTC. This encodes CASRTEGLVENEQYF.

There are a few counts of this clonotype. The chain uses TRBV19 and TRBJ2-1; D gene unclear. V was trimmed by 3 bases and J by 4 bases, leaving 10 bases between them. This CDR3 has 14 amino acids. Germline V gene data show CDR1 as LNHDA and CDR2 as SQIVND (reference sequence). The CDR3 sequence: CASSIEDGYNEQFF. CDR3 DNA sequence: TGTGCCAGTAGTATTGAGGACGGTTACAATGAGCAGTTCTTC. Combining the CDR3 with reference TRBV19 and TRBJ2-1 gives the whole variable domain DGGITQSPKYLFRKEGQNVTLSCEQNLNHDAMYWYRQDPGQGLRLIYYSQIVNDFQKGDIAEGYSVSREKKESFPLTVTSAQKNPTAFYLCASSIEDGYNEQFFGPGTRLTVL.

This clonotype was detected many times. CDR3 nucleotides: TGCAGTGCTAGAGACCCTAGCGGGAGGTCTAGCGAGCAGTACTTC. It yields the protein CSARDPSGRSSEQYF. This chain connects TRBV20-1 to TRBJ2-7; 11 bases are shared with TRBD2. In germline, CDR1 is DFQATT, CDR2 SNEGSKA (reference sequence). There are 15 residues in the CDR3. V trimming: 0 bases; J trimming: 6 bases; junction bases outside the gene matches: 7.

In its sample, this clonotype was seen many times. The DNA of the CDR3 is TGTGCCAGCAGCCGGGACGGCACTGAAGCTTTCTTT. Amino acids: CASSRDGTEAFF. The chain is built from TRBV9 and TRBJ1-1; maybe TRBD1 (5 bases). V gave up 4 bases and J gave up 4 bases, with 8 bases separating them. Germline-derived CDR1 and CDR2 are SGDLS and YYNGEE. CDR3 length: 12 amino acids.

This clonotype was recorded at least ten times. The chain links TRBV6-2 or TRBV6-3 to TRBJ2-1, with D possibly TRBD2 on 7 matching bases. The V end lost 8 bases, the J end lost 4 bases, and 18 bases lay between the germline ends. This CDR3 has 15 residues. Looked up from germline, CDR1 is MNHEY and CDR2 is SVGEGT. The CDR3 region is CASALRGGGYNEQFF. The CDR3, as DNA: TGTGCCAGCGCTCTAAGGGGAGGGGGGTACAATGAGCAGTTCTTC.

This clonotype was counted at least ten times. V gene TRBV27 combines with J gene TRBJ2-7; TRBD1 might be the D (6 bases). This CDR3 region has 15 residues. V was shortened by 2 bases and J by 6 bases, with 17 bases between the two germline ends. Germline CDR1 and CDR2: MNHEY and SMNVEV (reference sequence). In DNA form, the CDR3 reads TGTGCCAGCAGTTTAGGCCGGCAGGGGATGGGCGAGCAGTACTTC. This encodes CASSLGRQGMGEQYF.

This clonotype was found a few times. The V call is TRBV6-1, the J call TRBJ2-6; D remains ambiguous. V lost 2 bases to trimming and J lost 4 bases, with 9 bases between them. This CDR3 contains 15 residues. Germline V gene lookup returns CDR1 MNHNS and CDR2 SASEGT. CDR3 bases: TGTGCCAGCAGTGAAATGGGTGGAGGGGCCAACGTCCTGACTTTC. It yields the protein CASSEMGGGANVLTF.

This clonotype has a handful of counts. V usage is TRBV5-1 and J usage is TRBJ2-5; 7 bases are shared with TRBD1. Germline trimming cut 1 base from V and 1 base from J; bases unmatched to any gene: 7. Germline V gives CDR1 SGHRS, CDR2 YFSETQ. The CDR3 covers 16 residues. The CDR3 loop is CASSLTARGSQETQYF. The CDR3 coding sequence is TGCGCCAGCAGCTTGACGGCCAGGGGGTCCCAAGAGACCCAGTACTTC.

This clonotype has just a few counts. The chain is built from TRBV14 and TRBJ2-3, with TRBD2 as a possible D gene (5 bases). The CDR3 length is 13 residues. Trimming pared 4 bases from V and 4 bases from J, leaving 9 bases between. The germline CDR1 and CDR2 sequences are SGHDN and FVKESK. CDR3 DNA: TGTGCCAGCAGCCCACGACTATCAGATACGCAGTATTTT. Protein sequence: CASSPRLSDTQYF.

This clonotype turned up a few times. CDR3 protein: CASSPARQGLMEKLFF. The CDR3 DNA reads TGTGCCAGCTCACCAGCTAGGCAGGGGCTTATGGAAAAACTGTTTTTT. The rearrangement links TRBV18 to TRBJ1-4; D may be TRBD1 (6 bases). The CDR3 sequence is 16 residues long. Germline CDR1 and CDR2: KGHSH and LQKENI. Trimming removed 2 bases from V and 8 bases from J, with 18 bases in between.

This clonotype was seen once. The CDR3 here is CASKGGNYEQYF. The CDR3 nucleotides read TGTGCCAGCAAGGGAGGGAATTACGAGCAGTACTTC. The gene calls are TRBV6-6 and TRBJ2-7; 7 bases line up with TRBD2. With 7 bases clipped from V and 4 bases from J, the junction kept 4 bases outside the gene matches. The CDR3 sequence is 12 residues long. From germline, CDR1 is MNHNY and CDR2 SVGAGI (reference sequence).

This clonotype has at least ten counts. This chain connects TRBV6-2 or TRBV6-3 to TRBJ1-1, with D hard to call. Per germline, CDR1 MNHEY and CDR2 SVGEGT. Trimming removed 5 bases from V and 7 bases from J, with 8 bases in between. There are 11 residues in the CDR3. The CDR3, as DNA: TGTGCCAGCAGTACAAAGGTTGAAGCTTTCTTT. Amino acid sequence: CASSTKVEAFF.